This TCR beta chain comes out of a study of blood T cells in healthy people across ages. Overall study context: Template switching caught about one barcoded beta molecule for each two T cells. Findings and limits, study-wide: There were more naive CD4+ cells and higher diversity in long-lived donors than in aged donors.

A second PCR, run for roughly 7 to 11 cycles, used a sample-barcoded 5' primer plus a J-beta primer mix. Each cDNA molecule was tagged by a template-switch adaptor that had 12 random nucleotides. TCRdb reprocessed the 5' RACE reads via MiXCR and lists one record per CDR3 protein. The sample holds around 1,900,000 distinct CDR3 sequences, approximately 39% seen once. To note about this clonotype: Its specificity is not known.

The CDR3 length is 14 residues. The germline V gene has CDR1 ENHRY and CDR2 SYGVKD. The V and J genes are TRBV10-3 and TRBJ2-4; 11 bases are shared with TRBD2. Judging by the DNA end, TRBJ2-7 fits better; the J call may be wrong. The source material was blood. The receptor's source is a human donor in good health. The CDR3 is CAISIAGGPNEQYF. The CDR3 DNA reads as TGTGCCATCAGCATAGCGGGGGGGCCCAACGAGCAGTACTTC.